The rows below give T cell receptor beta chains drawn from one sample of a study of liver allograft versus peripheral blood T cells. TCRdb re-analysed the reads in MiXCR, keeping a single row per CDR3 protein. The top ten clones hold 7.9% of a sample with several thousand distinct CDR3 sequences, over 15% of them seen once. Receptor source: a human patient who had a liver transplant. The T cells may partly be graft donor cells. CDR3s include the opening cysteine and the closing phenylalanine or tryptophan. A D gene is named only where the DNA matches it firmly.

TRBV6-1	TRBJ1-6	-	CASSTLQGSNSPLHF
TRBV14	TRBJ2-1	TRBD2	CASSQVIPGLAGGTNEQFF
TRBV16	TRBJ1-6	-	CASGGSYNSPLHF
TRBV7-9	TRBJ1-2	TRBD1	CASSLDTYRGDGYTF
TRBV18	TRBJ1-5	TRBD1	CASSPTGSSNQPQHF
TRBV7-9	TRBJ1-6	-	CASSLGGGGEPNSPLHF
TRBV30	TRBJ2-5	-	CAWTRGGVRTQYF
TRBV29-1	TRBJ1-4	TRBD1	CSVVPDRDGEKLFF
TRBV5-6	TRBJ1-4	-	CASSLDIGEKLFF
TRBV2	TRBJ2-7	-	CASSFTWKPYEQYF
TRBV20-1	TRBJ1-2	-	CSATPGTHYGYTF
TRBV19	TRBJ2-1	TRBD2	CASKVAGSLEQFF
TRBV7-9	TRBJ2-7	-	CASSLVGAAYEQYF
TRBV12-3/TRBV12-4	TRBJ1-2	-	CASSLFSRGIVRNYGYTF
TRBV29-1	TRBJ1-4	TRBD1	CSVRTGPNEKLFF
TRBV28	TRBJ1-1	-	CASSPPGFEAFF
TRBV7-9	TRBJ1-6	-	CASSLEQGRHSPLHF
TRBV20-1	TRBJ1-2	TRBD1	CSAGGQANYGYTF
TRBV6-1	TRBJ2-5	-	CASSRGLWETQYF
TRBV12-3/TRBV12-4	TRBJ2-3	TRBD2	CASSPKGTSGTDTQYF
TRBV6-5	TRBJ1-4	TRBD1	CASSSTDRVREKLFF
TRBV28	TRBJ1-2	-	CASSLGGFDGYTF
TRBV11-1	TRBJ2-1	-	CASSLGGKEQFF
TRBV5-4	TRBJ1-2	TRBD1	CASSLGDRGRLGYTF
TRBV6-5	TRBJ1-2	-	CASSYSTGIYGYTF
TRBV30	TRBJ1-4	-	CAWQTGPNEKLFF
TRBV5-4	TRBJ2-5	TRBD2	CASSHRLAGVQETQYF
TRBV7-2	TRBJ1-1	-	CASRIQGQAFF
TRBV14	TRBJ2-5	-	CASSQEWGRLETQYF
TRBV11-3	TRBJ2-2	-	CASSQRETGKRELFF
TRBV6-5	TRBJ1-1	-	CAAVREGFTEAFF
TRBV6-5	TRBJ1-3	-	CASSRTYRVENTIYF
TRBV15	TRBJ2-7	-	CATSRDQMAYEQYF
TRBV12-3/TRBV12-4	TRBJ2-5	TRBD2	CASSLGLAGTQETQYF
TRBV5-4	TRBJ1-1	-	CASSWGAGEAFF
TRBV6-5	TRBJ2-7	TRBD1	CASSNTGTDYEQYF
TRBV12-3/TRBV12-4	TRBJ1-2	TRBD1	CASSPGTAANYGYTF
TRBV18	TRBJ2-5	-	CASSPLQGLGTQYF
TRBV28	TRBJ2-1	-	CATILGSYNEQFF
TRBV5-4	TRBJ1-4	-	CASSLEDQGDNEKLFF
TRBV29-1	TRBJ1-3	TRBD1	CSVAPDRGNTIYF
TRBV27	TRBJ1-2	TRBD1	CASSPSDTGGSSRGYTF
TRBV7-2	TRBJ1-3	-	CASSLDLGRENTIYF
TRBV5-4	TRBJ1-2	-	CASSFRGGYGYTF
TRBV25-1	TRBJ1-2	-	CASSEAIGRNNYGYTF
TRBV7-9	TRBJ2-6	-	CASSLDAVGVLTF
TRBV20-1	TRBJ1-1	TRBD1	CSASYPGQGVPAFF
TRBV18	TRBJ2-3	-	CASSGLATDTQYF
TRBV15	TRBJ2-7	-	CATSRDRAGPSYEQYF
TRBV9	TRBJ1-3	-	CASSVDGSSGNTIYF
TRBV5-1	TRBJ1-1	-	CASSMGVNTEAFF
TRBV2	TRBJ1-1	-	CASRGGAIYTEAFF
TRBV6-6	TRBJ1-1	-	CASSYSPGLNTEAFF
TRBV19	TRBJ1-1	-	CASSIGGGNTEAFF